This TCR beta chain came from a study of blood T cell repertoires in COVID-19 (dated by TCRdb to 2018 to 2020). Concerning the study at large: Collaborator samples came from the United States, Italy and Spain and covered acute and convalescent phases of COVID-19. The prospective study material was composed of cDNA or gDNA derived from T cells, B-cell-depleted T cells, or PBMCs. Deeply sampled blood TCRbeta repertoires from subjects exposed to, actively infected with, or recovered from COVID-19 were included in the dataset. The repertoires were made available in a free public database intended to serve as a resource for research on the immune response to SARS-CoV-2. Samples were obtained from the ongoing ImmuneRACE study (first 160 participants) and from over 1,000 subjects provided by 6 global collaborators. Sample metadata almost always included a de-identified subject ID, COVID-19 status, age in years and sex. Where available, HLA class I and class II types were taken from metadata supplied by the sample provider and were not determined by assay-based typing. Points the paper makes about the study in general: Clinical and demographic metadata were provided uncurated, with the amount varying by source and participant.

The immunoSEQ Assay, a bias-controlled multiplex PCR, was used to amplify TCRbeta CDR3 regions from genomic DNA. In the original analysis: Within the assay, amplification of reference gene primers was used to estimate how many nucleated cells each sample contained. Sequence reads were collapsed and filtered to measure the absolute abundance of every unique TCRbeta CDR3 rearrangement. For each sample, productive Simpson clonality was calculated as the square root of Simpson's diversity index over productive rearrangements. TCRdb took this table from immuneACCESS and kept in-frame rearrangements with V and J called. Such tables lack part of the clones; where checked against another copy, unresolved V genes explain under half of the gap, and the rest is unexplained. V and J calls and clone size are as listed in that table; D and trimming were resolved from the DNA. The sample table records approximately 350,000 clones; roughly nine tenths of these occur just once. The leading ten clones occupy over 0.95% of the sample.

Participants in the prospective study were aged roughly 18 to 89 years, lived in 20 to 30 United States geographic areas, and enrolled through a virtual design. In the prospective study, participants were assigned to cohorts based on the clinical history participants reported in a screening survey and a study questionnaire. Recovered participants in ImmuneRACE Cohort 3 were defined as having two consecutive negative NP/OP PCR tests, clearance from a healthcare professional, or resolution of symptoms. In the prospective study, mobile phlebotomists collected whole blood, serum and a nasopharyngeal or oropharyngeal swab from each participant. Additional blood draws and questionnaires over an approximately 2-month period could optionally be provided by prospective study participants. Before DNA extraction, blood samples from the prospective study were shipped at room temperature or frozen. On this clone: Its antigen is unknown. The input lacks base qualities; no much larger clone sits a single base away.

The V and J ends are trimmed by 6 bases and 4 bases, leaving 12 bases between them. The CDR3 runs 13 residues from the cysteine to the phenylalanine. This entry keeps only the CDR3 DNA: 39 bases, framed from base 1. The chain employs TRBV12-3 or TRBV12-4 and TRBJ1-1; a weak D assignment points to TRBD1 (6 bases agree). The sample comprised PBMCs or T cells enriched from blood (not recorded which). The sequence was obtained from a man younger than 30 who had recovered from COVID-19. This receptor carries the CDR3 CASRVRRGTEAFF. The bases are TGTGCCAGCAGAGTACGCAGGGGCACTGAAGCTTTCTTT.